A single sample gave rise to the 10 T cell receptor beta chains below, sequenced in a study of blood T cell repertoires in COVID-19. Sequencing used immunoSEQ multiplex PCR; TCRdb keeps in-frame clones, though not all of them. The sample lists 150,000 to 200,000 clones; more than 85% were seen once. Specimen: peripheral blood. All receptors come from a man aged 60-69 years with COVID-19, enrolled during active disease.

The rearrangement links TRBV12-3 or TRBV12-4 to TRBJ1-2, with D maybe TRBD1 (5 bases). V dropped 4 bases and J dropped 3 bases, with 6 bases sitting between them. This CDR3 has 12 residues. The DNA for the CDR3 is TGTGCCAGCAGTTGGGGGGACTATGGCTACACCTTC. This gives the protein CASSWGDYGYTF.

The chain employs TRBV13 and TRBJ1-6; D may be TRBD1 (5 bases). Germline CDR1 and CDR2: PRHDT and FYEKMQ (reference sequence). CDR3 length: 12 amino acids. V lost 5 bases, J lost 9 bases, and 8 bases lay in between. CDR3 bases: TGTGCCAGCAGCCCTAGGGGTTCACCCCTCCACTTT. It specifies CASSPRGSPLHF.

The DNA for the CDR3 is TGTGCCATCAGTGACAGGCAGGGGGATTCACCCCTCCACTTT. This gives the protein CAISDRQGDSPLHF. This chain joins TRBV10-3 and TRBJ1-6; 7 positions agree with TRBD1. The CDR3 spans 14 residues. V was pared by 3 bases and J by 8 bases, with 4 bases of the junction left unmatched. The germline V gene encodes CDR1 ENHRY and CDR2 SYGVKD.

The chain combines TRBV10-3 with TRBJ2-7; D not certain. Germline CDR1 ENHRY, CDR2 SYGVKD. V was pared by 5 bases and J by 0 bases, with 5 bases between. The CDR3 is made up of 12 amino acids. The CDR3 reads CAISSGSYEQYF. The CDR3 DNA reads as TGTGCCATCAGTTCAGGCTCCTACGAGCAGTACTTC.

V usage is TRBV4-3 and J usage is TRBJ2-2; TRBD2 matches at 7 bases. The CDR3 covers 14 residues. V gave up 4 bases and J gave up 3 bases; unmatched junction bases: 2. Germline CDR1 and CDR2: LGHNA and YSLEER. CDR3 coding DNA: TGCGCCAGCAGCCGGGGAGGGGACACCGGGGAGCTGTTTTTT. Residues: CASSRGGDTGELFF.

The rearrangement joins TRBV6-2 or TRBV6-3 to TRBJ1-2, with 10 positions matching TRBD1. Germline V lookup: CDR1 MNHEY, CDR2 SVGEGT. V was clipped by 4 bases and J by 6 bases; unmatched bases: 26. The CDR3 is 21 amino acids. CDR3 loop: CASSFRPGTGVIVAQRDGYTF. The CDR3, as DNA: TGTGCCAGCAGTTTTCGTCCCGGGACAGGGGTTATTGTGGCGCAGCGGGATGGCTACACCTTC.

The J gene is TRBJ2-2, the V gene TRBV6-5; tentative D call: TRBD1 (6 bases). The length of the CDR3 is 13 residues. Trimming pared 5 bases from V and 5 bases from J, leaving 9 bases between. Germline assignment: CDR1 MNHEY and CDR2 SVGAGI. The CDR3 nucleotides read TGTGCCAGCAGTCCGCAGGGGACCGGGGAGCTGTTTTTT. As protein: CASSPQGTGELFF.

As concerns this clone: The junction differs from germline at one of its ends, possibly a read error. The chain is built from TRBV7-7 and TRBJ2-7; a possible D gene is TRBD1 (6 bases). This CDR3 region has 15 residues. CDR1 is SSHAT and CDR2 is FNYEAQ in the germline V gene (reference sequence). CDR3: CASSQGASQGYEQYF. The CDR3 DNA sequence: TGTGCTAGCAGCCAAGGGGCCTCACAGGGATACGAGCAGTACTTC.

The J gene is TRBJ2-7, the V gene TRBV14; perhaps TRBD2 as D (6 bases). V dropped 1 base and J dropped 3 bases, with 16 bases sitting between them. The germline gives CDR1 SGHDN, CDR2 FVKESK. The CDR3 covers 16 residues. The CDR3 sequence is CASSQGLVFLGYEQYF. As DNA, the CDR3 is TGTGCCAGCAGCCAAGGACTAGTTTTTTTGGGCTACGAGCAGTACTTC.

The rearrangement joins TRBV10-2 to TRBJ2-1; TRBD1 matches at 9 bases. CDR1 and CDR2 (germline): WSHSY, SAAADI. The CDR3 consists of 12 residues. V lost 9 bases, J lost 9 bases, and 6 bases stayed unmatched. The CDR3 DNA reads as TGCGCCAGTAGAACAGGGGGCGGTGAGCAGTTCTTC. As protein: CASRTGGGEQFF.